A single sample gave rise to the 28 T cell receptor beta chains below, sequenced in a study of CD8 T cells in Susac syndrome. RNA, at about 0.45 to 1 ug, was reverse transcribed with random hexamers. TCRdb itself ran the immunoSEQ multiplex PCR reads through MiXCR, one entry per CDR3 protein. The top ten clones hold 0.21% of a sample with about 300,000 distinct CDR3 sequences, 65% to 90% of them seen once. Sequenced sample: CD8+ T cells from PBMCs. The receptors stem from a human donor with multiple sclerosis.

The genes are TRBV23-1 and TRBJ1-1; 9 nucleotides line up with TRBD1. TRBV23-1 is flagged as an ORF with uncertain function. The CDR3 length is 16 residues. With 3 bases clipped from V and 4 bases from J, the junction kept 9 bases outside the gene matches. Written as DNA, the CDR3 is TGCGCCAGCAGTCAGGAACCGGGACAGGGAGTCACTGAAGCTTTCTTT. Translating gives CASSQEPGQGVTEAFF.

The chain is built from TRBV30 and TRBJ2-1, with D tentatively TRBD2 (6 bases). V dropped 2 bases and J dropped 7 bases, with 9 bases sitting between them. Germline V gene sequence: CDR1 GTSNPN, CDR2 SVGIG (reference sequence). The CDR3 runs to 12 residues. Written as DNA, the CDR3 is TGTGCCTGGAGTCGGCTAGCGAATGAGCAGTTCTTC. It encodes CAWSRLANEQFF. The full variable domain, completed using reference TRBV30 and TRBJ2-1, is SQTIHQWPATLVQPVGSPLSLECTVEGTSNPNLYWYRQAAGRGLQLLFYSVGIGQISSEVPQNLSASRPQDRQFILSSKKLLLSDSGFYLCAWSRLANEQFFGPGTRLTVL.

CDR3 nucleotide sequence: TGTGCCAGCAGTTTACCCGGGACTAGCGGATACGAGCAGTACTTC. It encodes CASSLPGTSGYEQYF. The rearrangement uses TRBV28 and TRBJ2-7; 11 nucleotides line up with TRBD2. The CDR3 has 15 residues. Germline lookup yields CDR1 MDHEN and CDR2 SYDVKM. Trimming took 2 bases from V and 4 from J; bases not matched to a gene: 4.

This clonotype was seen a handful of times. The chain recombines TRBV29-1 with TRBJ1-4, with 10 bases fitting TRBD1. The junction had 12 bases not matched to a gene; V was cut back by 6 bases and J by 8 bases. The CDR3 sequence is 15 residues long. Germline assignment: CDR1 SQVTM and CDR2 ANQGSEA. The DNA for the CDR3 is TGCAGCGTGGAGACAGGGGGCTTCCCCAGGGAAAAACTGTTTTTT. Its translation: CSVETGGFPREKLFF. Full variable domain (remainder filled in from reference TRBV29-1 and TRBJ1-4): SAVISQKPSRDICQRGTSLTIQCQVDSQVTMMFWYRQQPGQSLTLIATANQGSEATYESGFVIDKFPISRPNLTFSTLTVSNMSPEDSSIYLCSVETGGFPREKLFFGSGTQLSVL.

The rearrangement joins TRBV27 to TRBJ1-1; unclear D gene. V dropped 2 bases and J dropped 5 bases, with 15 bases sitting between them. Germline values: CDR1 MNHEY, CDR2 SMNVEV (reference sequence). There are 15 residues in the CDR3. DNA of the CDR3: TGTGCCAGCAGTTTAGTGGGCCAGTCGGGTACTGAAGCTTTCTTT. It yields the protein CASSLVGQSGTEAFF.

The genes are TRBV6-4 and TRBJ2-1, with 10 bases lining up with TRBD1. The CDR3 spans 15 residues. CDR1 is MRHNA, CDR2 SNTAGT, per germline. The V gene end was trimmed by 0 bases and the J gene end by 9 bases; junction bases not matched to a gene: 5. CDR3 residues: CASSDSRQGAGEQFF. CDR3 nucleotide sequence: TGTGCCAGCAGTGACTCCCGACAGGGGGCAGGTGAGCAGTTCTTC.

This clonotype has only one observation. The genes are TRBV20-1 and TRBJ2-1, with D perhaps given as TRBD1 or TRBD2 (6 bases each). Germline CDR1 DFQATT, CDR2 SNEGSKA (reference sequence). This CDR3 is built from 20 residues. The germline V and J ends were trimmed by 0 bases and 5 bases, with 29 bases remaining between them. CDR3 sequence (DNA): TGCAGTGCTAGAGAGACGGGGGCGCGAGATCGGATGAAGTTTAACAATGAGCAGTTCTTC. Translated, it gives CSARETGARDRMKFNNEQFF.

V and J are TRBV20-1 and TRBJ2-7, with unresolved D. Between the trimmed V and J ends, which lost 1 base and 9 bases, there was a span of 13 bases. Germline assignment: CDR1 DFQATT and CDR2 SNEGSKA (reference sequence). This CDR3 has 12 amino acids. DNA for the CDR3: TGCAGTGCTAGAGGACCTCGTACGTGGCAGTACTTC. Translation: CSARGPRTWQYF.

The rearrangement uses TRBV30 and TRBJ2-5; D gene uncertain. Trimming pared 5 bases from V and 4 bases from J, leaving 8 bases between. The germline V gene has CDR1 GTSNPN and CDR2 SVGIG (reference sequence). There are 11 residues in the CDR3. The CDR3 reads CAWDGAETQYF. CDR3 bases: TGTGCCTGGGACGGTGCAGAGACCCAGTACTTC.

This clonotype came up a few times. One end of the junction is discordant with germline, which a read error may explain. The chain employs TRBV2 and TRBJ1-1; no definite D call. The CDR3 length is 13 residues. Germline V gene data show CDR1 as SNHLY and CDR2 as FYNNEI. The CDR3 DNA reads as TGTGCCAGCAGTGAATTAGTCGGCCCTGAAGCTTTTTTT. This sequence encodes CASSELVGPEAFF. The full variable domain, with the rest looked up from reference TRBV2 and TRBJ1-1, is EPEVTQTPSHQVTQMGQEVILRCVPISNHLYFYWYRQILGQKVEFLVSFYNNEISEKSEIFDDQFSVERPDGSNFTLKIRSTKLEDSAMYFCASSELVGPEAFFGQGTRLTVV.

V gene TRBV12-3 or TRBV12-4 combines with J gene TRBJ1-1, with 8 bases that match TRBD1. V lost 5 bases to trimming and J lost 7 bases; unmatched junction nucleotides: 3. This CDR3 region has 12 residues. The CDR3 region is CASSRTGIEAFF. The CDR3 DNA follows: TGTGCCAGCAGTCGGACAGGGATTGAAGCTTTCTTT.

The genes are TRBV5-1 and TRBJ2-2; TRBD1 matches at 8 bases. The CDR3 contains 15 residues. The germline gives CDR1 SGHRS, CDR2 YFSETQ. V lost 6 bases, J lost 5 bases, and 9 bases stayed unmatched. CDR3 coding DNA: TGCGCCAGCAACGAGCCAGGGGGCGTTACCGGGGAGCTGTTTTTT. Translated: CASNEPGGVTGELFF.

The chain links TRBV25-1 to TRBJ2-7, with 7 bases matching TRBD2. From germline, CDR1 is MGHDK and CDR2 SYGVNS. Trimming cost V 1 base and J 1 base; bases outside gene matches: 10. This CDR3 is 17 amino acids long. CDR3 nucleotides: TGTGCCAGCAGTGAATCTCGGTGGCTAGCGGCTTCCTACGAGCAGTACTTC. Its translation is CASSESRWLAASYEQYF.

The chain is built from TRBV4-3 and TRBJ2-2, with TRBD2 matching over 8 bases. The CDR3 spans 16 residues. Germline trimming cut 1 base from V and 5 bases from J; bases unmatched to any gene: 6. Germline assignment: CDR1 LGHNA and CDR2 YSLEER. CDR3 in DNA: TGCGCCAGCAGCCAAGTCGGGAGGGCCCTAACCGGGGAGCTGTTTTTT. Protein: CASSQVGRALTGELFF.

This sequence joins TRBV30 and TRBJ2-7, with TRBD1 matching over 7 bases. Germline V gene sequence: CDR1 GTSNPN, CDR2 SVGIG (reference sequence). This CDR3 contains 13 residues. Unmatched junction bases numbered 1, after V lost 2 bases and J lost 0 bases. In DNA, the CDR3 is TGTGCCTGGAGTTGGGACAGCTCCTACGAGCAGTACTTC. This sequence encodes CAWSWDSSYEQYF.

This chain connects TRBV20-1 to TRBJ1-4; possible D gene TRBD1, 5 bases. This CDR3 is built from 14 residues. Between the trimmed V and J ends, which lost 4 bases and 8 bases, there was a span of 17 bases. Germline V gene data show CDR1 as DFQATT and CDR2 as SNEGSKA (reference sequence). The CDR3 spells CSATVDRMGEKLFF. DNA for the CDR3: TGCAGTGCTACGGTCGACAGAATGGGAGAAAAACTGTTTTTT.

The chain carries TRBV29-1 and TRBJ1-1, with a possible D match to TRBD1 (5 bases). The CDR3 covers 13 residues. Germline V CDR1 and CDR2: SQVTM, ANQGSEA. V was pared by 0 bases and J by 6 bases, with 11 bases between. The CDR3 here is CSVEEGVTAEAFF. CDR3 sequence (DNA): TGCAGCGTTGAAGAGGGGGTGACTGCTGAAGCTTTCTTT.

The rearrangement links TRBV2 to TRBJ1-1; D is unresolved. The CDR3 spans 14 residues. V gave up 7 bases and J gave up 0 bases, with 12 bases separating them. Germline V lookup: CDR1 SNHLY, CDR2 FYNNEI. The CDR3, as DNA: TGTGCCAGCACCCGGTCAGATTTGAACACTGAAGCTTTCTTT. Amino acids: CASTRSDLNTEAFF.

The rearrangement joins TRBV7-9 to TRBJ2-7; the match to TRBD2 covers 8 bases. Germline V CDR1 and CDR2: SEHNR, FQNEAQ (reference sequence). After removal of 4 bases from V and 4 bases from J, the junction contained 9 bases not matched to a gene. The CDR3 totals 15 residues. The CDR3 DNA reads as TGTGCCAGCAGCTACCCCTTAGCGGGACCTTACGAGCAGTACTTC. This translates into CASSYPLAGPYEQYF.

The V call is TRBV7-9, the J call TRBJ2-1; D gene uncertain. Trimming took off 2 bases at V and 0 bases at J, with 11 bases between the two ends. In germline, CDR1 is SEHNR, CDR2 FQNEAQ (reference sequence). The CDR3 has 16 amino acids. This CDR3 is CASSLLSGRSYNEQFF. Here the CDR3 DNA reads TGTGCCAGCAGCTTATTATCGGGTCGCTCCTACAATGAGCAGTTCTTC.

The CDR3 sequence: CATSRVLGLAEILGTDTQYF. In DNA form, the CDR3 reads TGTGCCACCAGCAGAGTTCTGGGACTAGCGGAAATTCTGGGCACAGATACGCAGTATTTT. The V gene is TRBV15, the J gene TRBJ2-3; TRBD2 matches at 11 bases. V shed 1 base, J shed 1 base, and the junction held 13 bases outside the gene matches. This CDR3 region has 20 residues. CDR1 is LNHNV and CDR2 is YYDKDF in the germline V gene (reference sequence).

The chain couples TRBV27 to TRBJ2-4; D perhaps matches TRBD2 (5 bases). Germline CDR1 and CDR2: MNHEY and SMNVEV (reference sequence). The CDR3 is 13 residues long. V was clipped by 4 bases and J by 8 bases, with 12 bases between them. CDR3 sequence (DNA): TGTGCCAGCAGTTACCGGGTGGAGGACATTCAGTACTTC. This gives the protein CASSYRVEDIQYF.

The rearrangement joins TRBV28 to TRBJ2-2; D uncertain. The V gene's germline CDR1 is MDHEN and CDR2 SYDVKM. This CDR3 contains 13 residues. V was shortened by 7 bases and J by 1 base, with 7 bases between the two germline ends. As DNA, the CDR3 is TGTGCCAGCACCGGAGAGAACACCGGGGAGCTGTTTTTT. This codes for CASTGENTGELFF.

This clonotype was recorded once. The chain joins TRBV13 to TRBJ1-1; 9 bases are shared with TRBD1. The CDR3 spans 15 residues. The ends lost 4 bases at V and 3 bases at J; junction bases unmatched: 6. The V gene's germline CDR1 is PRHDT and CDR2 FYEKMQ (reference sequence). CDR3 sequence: CASSSGQGRYTEAFF. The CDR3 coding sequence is TGTGCCAGCAGCTCGGGACAGGGAAGGTACACTGAAGCTTTCTTT.

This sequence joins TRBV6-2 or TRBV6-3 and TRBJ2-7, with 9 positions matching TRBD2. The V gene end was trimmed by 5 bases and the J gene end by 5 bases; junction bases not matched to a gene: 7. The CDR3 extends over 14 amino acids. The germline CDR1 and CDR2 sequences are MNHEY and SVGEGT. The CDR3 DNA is TGTGCCAGCAGTCCCCGACTAGCGGCACACGAGCAGTACTTC. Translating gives CASSPRLAAHEQYF.

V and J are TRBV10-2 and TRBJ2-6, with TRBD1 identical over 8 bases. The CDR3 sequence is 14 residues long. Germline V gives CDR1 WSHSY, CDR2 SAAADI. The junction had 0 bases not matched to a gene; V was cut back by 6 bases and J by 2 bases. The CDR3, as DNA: TGCGCCAGCAGGGACAGGGCTGGGGCCAACGTCCTGACTTTC. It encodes CASRDRAGANVLTF.

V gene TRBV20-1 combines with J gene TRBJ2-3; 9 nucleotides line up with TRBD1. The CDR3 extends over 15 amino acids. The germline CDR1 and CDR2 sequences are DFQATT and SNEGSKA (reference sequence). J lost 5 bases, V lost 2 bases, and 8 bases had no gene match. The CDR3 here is CSARLRDRVLDTQYF. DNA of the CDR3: TGCAGTGCTAGACTCCGGGACAGGGTACTAGATACGCAGTATTTT.

The DNA for the CDR3 is TGCAGCGTCCTTTCGGGTTCAACTAATGAAAAACTGTTTTTT. Translating it yields CSVLSGSTNEKLFF. The genes are TRBV29-1 and TRBJ1-4; D unclear. This CDR3 spans 14 amino acids. V was clipped by 6 bases and J by 0 bases, with 11 bases between them. Germline values: CDR1 SQVTM, CDR2 ANQGSEA.